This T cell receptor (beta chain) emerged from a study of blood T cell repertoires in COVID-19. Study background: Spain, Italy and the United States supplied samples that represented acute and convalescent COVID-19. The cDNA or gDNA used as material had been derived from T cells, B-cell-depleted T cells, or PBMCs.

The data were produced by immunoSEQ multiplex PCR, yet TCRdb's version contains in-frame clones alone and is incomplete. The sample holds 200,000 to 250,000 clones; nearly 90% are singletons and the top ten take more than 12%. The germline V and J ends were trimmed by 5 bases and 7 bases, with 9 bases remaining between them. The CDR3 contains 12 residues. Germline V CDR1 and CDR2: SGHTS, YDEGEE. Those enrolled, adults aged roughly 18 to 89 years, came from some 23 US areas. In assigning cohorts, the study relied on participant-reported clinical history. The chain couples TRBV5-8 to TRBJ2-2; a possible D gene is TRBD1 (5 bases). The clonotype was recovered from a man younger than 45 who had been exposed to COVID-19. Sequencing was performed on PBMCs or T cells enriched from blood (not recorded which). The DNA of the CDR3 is TGTGCCAGCAGACGTAGGGGCGGGGAGCTGTTTTTT. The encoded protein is CASRRRGGELFF.